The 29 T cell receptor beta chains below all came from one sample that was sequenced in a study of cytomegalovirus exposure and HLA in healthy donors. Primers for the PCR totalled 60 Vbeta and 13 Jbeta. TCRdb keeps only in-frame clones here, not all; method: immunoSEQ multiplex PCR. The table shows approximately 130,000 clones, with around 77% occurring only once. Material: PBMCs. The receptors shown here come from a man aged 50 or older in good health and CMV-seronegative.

CDR3 nucleotide sequence: TGCGCCAGCAGCGTTCCGGGACAGGGGTTCACAGAGACCCAGTACTTC. The encoded protein is CASSVPGQGFTETQYF. This chain joins TRBV5-1 and TRBJ2-5; 10 bases are shared with TRBD1. The CDR3 covers 16 residues. V gave up 4 bases and J gave up 4 bases; unmatched junction bases: 10. In germline, CDR1 is SGHRS, CDR2 YFSETQ.

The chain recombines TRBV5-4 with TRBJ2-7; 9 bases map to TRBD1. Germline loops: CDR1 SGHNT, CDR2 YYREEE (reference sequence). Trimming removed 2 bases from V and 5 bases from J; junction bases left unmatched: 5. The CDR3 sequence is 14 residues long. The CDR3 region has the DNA TGTGCCAGCAGCTTACAGGGGGCGCGGGACGAGCAGTACTTC. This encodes CASSLQGARDEQYF.

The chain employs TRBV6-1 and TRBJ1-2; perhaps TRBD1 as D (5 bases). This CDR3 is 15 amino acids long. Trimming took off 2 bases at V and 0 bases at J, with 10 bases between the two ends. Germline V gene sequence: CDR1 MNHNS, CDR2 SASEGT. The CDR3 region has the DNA TGTGCCAGCAGTGAATGGCAGGGAACTAACTATGGCTACACCTTC. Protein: CASSEWQGTNYGYTF.

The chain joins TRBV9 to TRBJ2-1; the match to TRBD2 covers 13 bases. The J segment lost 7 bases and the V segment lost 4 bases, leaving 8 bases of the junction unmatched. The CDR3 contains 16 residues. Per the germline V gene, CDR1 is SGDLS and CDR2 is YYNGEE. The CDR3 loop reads CASSPSGLAGVNEQFF. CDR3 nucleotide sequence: TGTGCCAGCAGCCCCAGCGGACTAGCGGGAGTAAATGAGCAGTTCTTC.

Here the CDR3 reads CASSVGNSPLHF. The DNA of the CDR3 is TGTGCCAGCAGCGTCGGTAATTCACCCCTCCACTTT. The chain combines TRBV2 with TRBJ1-6; no firm D call. This CDR3 is 12 amino acids long. V was cut by 6 bases and J by 6 bases, with 6 bases left in between. CDR1 and CDR2 from the germline V gene are SNHLY and FYNNEI. The full variable domain, completed using reference TRBV2 and TRBJ1-6, is EPEVTQTPSHQVTQMGQEVILRCVPISNHLYFYWYRQILGQKVEFLVSFYNNEISEKSEIFDDQFSVERPDGSNFTLKIRSTKLEDSAMYFCASSVGNSPLHFGNGTRLTVT.

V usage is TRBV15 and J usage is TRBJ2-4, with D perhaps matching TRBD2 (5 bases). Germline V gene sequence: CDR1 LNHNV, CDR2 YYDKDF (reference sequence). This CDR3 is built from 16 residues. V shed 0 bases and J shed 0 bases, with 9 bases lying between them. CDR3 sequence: CATSRENGIAKNIQYF. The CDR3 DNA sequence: TGTGCCACCAGCAGAGAGAACGGGATAGCCAAAAACATTCAGTACTTC.

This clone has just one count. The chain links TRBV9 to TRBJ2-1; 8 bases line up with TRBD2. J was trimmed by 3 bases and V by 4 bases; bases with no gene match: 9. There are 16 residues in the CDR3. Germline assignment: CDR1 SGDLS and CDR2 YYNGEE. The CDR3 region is CASSRYTSGGYNEQFF. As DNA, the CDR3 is TGTGCCAGCAGCCGCTATACTAGCGGAGGCTACAATGAGCAGTTCTTC.

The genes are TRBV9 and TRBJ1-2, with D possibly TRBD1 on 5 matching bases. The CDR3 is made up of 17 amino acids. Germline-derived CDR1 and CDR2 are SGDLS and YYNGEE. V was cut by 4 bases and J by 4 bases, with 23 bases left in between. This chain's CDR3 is CASSPGTSGRLFYGYTF. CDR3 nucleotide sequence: TGTGCCAGCAGCCCGGGTACTTCAGGGCGCCTCTTCTATGGCTACACCTTC. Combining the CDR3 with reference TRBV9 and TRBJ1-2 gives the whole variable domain DSGVTQTPKHLITATGQRVTLRCSPRSGDLSVYWYQQSLDQGLQFLIQYYNGEERAKGNILERFSAQQFPDLHSELNLSSLELGDSALYFCASSPGTSGRLFYGYTFGSGTRLTVV.

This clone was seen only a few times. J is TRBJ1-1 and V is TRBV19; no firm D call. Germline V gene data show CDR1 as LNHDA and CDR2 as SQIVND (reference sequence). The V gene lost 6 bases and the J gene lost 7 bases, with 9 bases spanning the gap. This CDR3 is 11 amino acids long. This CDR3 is CASRGGIEAFF. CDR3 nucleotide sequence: TGTGCCAGTAGAGGAGGGATTGAAGCTTTCTTT.

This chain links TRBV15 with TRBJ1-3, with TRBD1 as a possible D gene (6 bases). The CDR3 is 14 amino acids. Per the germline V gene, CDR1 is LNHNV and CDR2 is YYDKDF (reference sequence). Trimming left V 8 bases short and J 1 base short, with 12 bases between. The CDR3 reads CATDSGASGNTIYF. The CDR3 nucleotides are TGTGCCACCGATTCAGGGGCTTCTGGAAACACCATATATTTT.

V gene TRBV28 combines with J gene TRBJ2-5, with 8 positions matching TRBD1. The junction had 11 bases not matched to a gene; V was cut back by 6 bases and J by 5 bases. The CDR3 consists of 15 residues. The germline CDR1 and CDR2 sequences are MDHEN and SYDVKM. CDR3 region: CASRSPGGSGETQYF. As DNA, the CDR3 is TGTGCCAGCAGGTCTCCAGGGGGCTCGGGTGAGACCCAGTACTTC.

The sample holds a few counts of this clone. CDR3: CASSPPSGGGDIQYF. In DNA form, the CDR3 reads TGTGCCAGCTCACCACCTAGCGGGGGAGGGGACATTCAGTACTTC. The rearrangement links TRBV18 to TRBJ2-4; 9 bases align to TRBD2. The CDR3 length is 15 residues. The trim removed 0 bases at V and 8 bases at J, leaving 5 bases unmatched. The germline gives CDR1 KGHSH, CDR2 LQKENI.

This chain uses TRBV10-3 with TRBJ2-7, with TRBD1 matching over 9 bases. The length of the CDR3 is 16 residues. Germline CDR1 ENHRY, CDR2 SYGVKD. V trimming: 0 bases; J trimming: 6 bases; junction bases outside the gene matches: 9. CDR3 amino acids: CAISESPTGGVGEQYF. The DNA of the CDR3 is TGTGCCATCAGTGAGTCGCCGACAGGGGGTGTAGGCGAGCAGTACTTC.

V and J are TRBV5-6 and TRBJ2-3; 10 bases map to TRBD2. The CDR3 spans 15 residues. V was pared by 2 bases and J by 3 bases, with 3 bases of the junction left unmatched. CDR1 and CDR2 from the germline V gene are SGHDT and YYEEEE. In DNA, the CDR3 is TGTGCCAGCAGCTTTGGTAGCGGGAGGACAGATACGCAGTATTTT. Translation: CASSFGSGRTDTQYF.

CDR3 DNA: TGTGCCAGCTCATCAGGACAGGGTGGCTCCTACGAGCAGTACTTC. This gives the protein CASSSGQGGSYEQYF. The chain uses TRBV18 and TRBJ2-7; 8 bases are shared with TRBD1. The CDR3 spans 15 residues. After removal of 5 bases from V and 0 bases from J, the junction contained 6 bases not matched to a gene. Germline V gene lookup returns CDR1 KGHSH and CDR2 LQKENI.

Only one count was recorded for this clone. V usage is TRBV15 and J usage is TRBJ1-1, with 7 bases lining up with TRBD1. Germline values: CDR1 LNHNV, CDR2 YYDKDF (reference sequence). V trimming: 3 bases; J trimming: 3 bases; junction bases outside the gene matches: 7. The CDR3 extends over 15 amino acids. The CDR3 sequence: CATSRSFGQDTEAFF. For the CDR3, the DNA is TGTGCCACCAGCAGGTCCTTTGGACAGGACACTGAAGCTTTCTTT.

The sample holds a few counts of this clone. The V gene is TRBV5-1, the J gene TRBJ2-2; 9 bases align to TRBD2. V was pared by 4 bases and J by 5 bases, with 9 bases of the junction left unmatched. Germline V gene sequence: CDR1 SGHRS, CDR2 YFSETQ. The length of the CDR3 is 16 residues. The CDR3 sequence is CASSPGAGGRTGELFF. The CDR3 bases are TGCGCCAGCAGCCCGGGAGCGGGAGGACGGACCGGGGAGCTGTTTTTT.

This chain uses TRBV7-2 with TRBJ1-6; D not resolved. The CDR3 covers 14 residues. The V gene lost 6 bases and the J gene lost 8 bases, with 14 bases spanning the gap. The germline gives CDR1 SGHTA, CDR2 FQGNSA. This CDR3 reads CASRLILGDSPLHF. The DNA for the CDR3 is TGTGCCAGCAGACTAATTCTGGGTGATTCACCCCTCCACTTT.

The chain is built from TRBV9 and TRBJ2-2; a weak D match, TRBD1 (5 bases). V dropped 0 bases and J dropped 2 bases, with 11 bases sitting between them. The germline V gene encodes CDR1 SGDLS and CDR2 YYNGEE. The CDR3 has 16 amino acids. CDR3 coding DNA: TGTGCCAGCAGCGTAGCGCCCAGGGCCAACACCGGGGAGCTGTTTTTT. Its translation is CASSVAPRANTGELFF.

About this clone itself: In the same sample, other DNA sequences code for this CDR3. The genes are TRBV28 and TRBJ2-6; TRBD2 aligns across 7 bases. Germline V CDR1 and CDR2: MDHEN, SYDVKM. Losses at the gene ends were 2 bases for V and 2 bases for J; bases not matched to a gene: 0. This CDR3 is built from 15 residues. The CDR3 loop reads CASSLGGAGANVLTF. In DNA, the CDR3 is TGTGCCAGCAGTTTAGGGGGGGCTGGGGCCAACGTCCTGACTTTC.

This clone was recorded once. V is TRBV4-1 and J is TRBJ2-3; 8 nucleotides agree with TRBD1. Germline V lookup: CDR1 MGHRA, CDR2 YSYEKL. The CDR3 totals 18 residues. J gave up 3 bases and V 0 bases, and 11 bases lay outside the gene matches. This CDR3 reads CASSQDLSTGGRTDTQYF. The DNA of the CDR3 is TGCGCCAGCAGCCAAGATCTCTCCACAGGGGGTCGTACAGATACGCAGTATTTT.

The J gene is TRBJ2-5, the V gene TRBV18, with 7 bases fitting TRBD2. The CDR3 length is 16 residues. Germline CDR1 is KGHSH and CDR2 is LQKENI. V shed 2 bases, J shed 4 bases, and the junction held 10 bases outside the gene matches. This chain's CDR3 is CASSPAGTSEGETQYF. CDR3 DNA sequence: TGTGCCAGCTCACCAGCCGGCACTAGCGAGGGAGAGACCCAGTACTTC.

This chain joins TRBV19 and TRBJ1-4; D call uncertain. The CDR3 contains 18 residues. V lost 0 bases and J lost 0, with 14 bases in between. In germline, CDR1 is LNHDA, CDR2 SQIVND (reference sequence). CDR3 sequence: CASSIDPSGLATNEKLFF. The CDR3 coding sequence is TGTGCCAGTAGTATAGATCCGTCAGGACTCGCAACTAATGAAAAACTGTTTTTT.

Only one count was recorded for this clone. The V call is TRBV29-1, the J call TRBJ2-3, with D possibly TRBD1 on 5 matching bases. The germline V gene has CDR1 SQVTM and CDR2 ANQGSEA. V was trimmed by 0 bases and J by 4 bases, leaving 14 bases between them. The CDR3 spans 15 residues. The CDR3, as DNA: TGCAGCGTTGAAGACCGATCCAGGGTATCAGATACGCAGTATTTT. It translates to CSVEDRSRVSDTQYF.

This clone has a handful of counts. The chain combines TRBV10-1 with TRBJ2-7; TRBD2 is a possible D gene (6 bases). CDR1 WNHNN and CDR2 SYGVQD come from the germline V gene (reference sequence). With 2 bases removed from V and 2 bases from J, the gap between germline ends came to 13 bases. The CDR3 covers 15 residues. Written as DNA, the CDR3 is TGCGCCAGCAGTGAGGACGGTAGCGGTACCTACGAGCAGTACTTC. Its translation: CASSEDGSGTYEQYF.

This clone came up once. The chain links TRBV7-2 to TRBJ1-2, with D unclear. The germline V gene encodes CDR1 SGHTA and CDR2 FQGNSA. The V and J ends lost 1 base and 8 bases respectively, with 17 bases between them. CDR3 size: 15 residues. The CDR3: CASSLVLGRAEGYTF. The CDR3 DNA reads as TGTGCCAGCAGCTTAGTGTTAGGGAGAGCTGAAGGCTACACCTTC.

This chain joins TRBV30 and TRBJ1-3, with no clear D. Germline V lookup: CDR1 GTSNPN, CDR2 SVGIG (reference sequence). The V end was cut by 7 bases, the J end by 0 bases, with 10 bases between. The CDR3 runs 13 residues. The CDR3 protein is CAYKSNSGNTIYF. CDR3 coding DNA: TGTGCCTACAAATCAAACTCTGGAAACACCATATATTTT.

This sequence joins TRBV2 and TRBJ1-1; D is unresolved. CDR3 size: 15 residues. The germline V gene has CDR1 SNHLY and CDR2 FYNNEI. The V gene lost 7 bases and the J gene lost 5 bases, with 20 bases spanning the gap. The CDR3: CASKTLGEEGTEAFF. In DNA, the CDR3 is TGTGCCAGCAAGACTTTAGGTGAGGAGGGAACTGAAGCTTTCTTT. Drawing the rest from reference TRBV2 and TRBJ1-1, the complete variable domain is EPEVTQTPSHQVTQMGQEVILRCVPISNHLYFYWYRQILGQKVEFLVSFYNNEISEKSEIFDDQFSVERPDGSNFTLKIRSTKLEDSAMYFCASKTLGEEGTEAFFGQGTRLTVV.

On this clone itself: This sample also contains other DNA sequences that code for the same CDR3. CDR3 coding DNA: TGTGCCAGCAGCTTAGGCGCGGGAGGTTACAATGAGCAGTTCTTC. Translated, it gives CASSLGAGGYNEQFF. This chain links TRBV11-2 with TRBJ2-1, with TRBD2 matching 8 bases. Germline CDR1 reads SGHAT; CDR2 reads FQNNGV. V dropped 1 base and J dropped 4; count of bases not matched to a gene: 3. There are 15 residues in the CDR3.